This is a list of T cell receptor beta chains from one sample in a study of identical twins. One entry per CDR3 protein, called by TCRdb with MiXCR from the 5' RACE reads. The repertoire holds approximately 210,000 distinct CDR3 sequences, with 9.4% as singletons. Specimen: memory (CD45RO+) T cells sorted from blood. The receptors come from a woman between 18 and 29 years old in good health. CDR3s include the opening cysteine and the closing phenylalanine or tryptophan.

CDR3 protein,V gene,J gene
CASRRNLNRGRSNQPQHF,TRBV2,TRBJ1-5
CASSEVTAYGYTF,TRBV12-3/TRBV12-4,TRBJ1-2
CSARELAGSYEQYF,TRBV20-1,TRBJ2-7
CASSRDLEAFF,TRBV12-3/TRBV12-4,TRBJ1-1
CASSGTGGNEQFF,TRBV9,TRBJ2-1
CASSLGRQNTGELFF,TRBV5-1,TRBJ2-2
CASSYSSGTGGYEQYF,TRBV6-5,TRBJ2-7
CASSPPRETQYF,TRBV18,TRBJ2-5
CASSFLQGTGNTIYF,TRBV4-3,TRBJ1-3
CASRYDRSQETQYF,TRBV5-1,TRBJ2-5
CASSWRGTSGGTDTQYF,TRBV5-8,TRBJ2-3
CASSSVGTGGYEQYF,TRBV7-8,TRBJ2-7
CASRKEKQYF,TRBV2,TRBJ2-7
CASSYSLTGAGVRYEQYF,TRBV6-2/TRBV6-3,TRBJ2-7
CSANRQSPDEQYF,TRBV20-1,TRBJ2-7
CAIRGTGSYEQYF,TRBV10-3,TRBJ2-7
CASSLGDSNPQYF,TRBV11-3,TRBJ2-3
CASSLAGGKAFF,TRBV7-9,TRBJ1-1
CASSPSTNFNEQFF,TRBV18,TRBJ2-1
CSSRRQLNTEAFF,TRBV20-1,TRBJ1-1
CASSPDRDYGNTF,TRBV11-2,TRBJ1-2
CASSGDWRPYDEQFF,TRBV19,TRBJ2-1
CASSLVGLGRQETQYF,TRBV7-2,TRBJ2-5
CASEERGRRSTDTQYF,TRBV6-1,TRBJ2-3
CASSWLQGARTEAFF,TRBV7-2,TRBJ1-1
CASTQGDYEQYF,TRBV7-9,TRBJ2-7
CASSLPLQGNGMVVTEAFF,TRBV27,TRBJ1-1
CASSLQSSGANVLTF,TRBV7-6,TRBJ2-6
CSAVKASSYNEQFF,TRBV20-1,TRBJ2-1
CASSLGGGQDYLSSGNTIYF,TRBV5-1,TRBJ1-3
CASSFNSGAEQYF,TRBV7-2,TRBJ2-7